Reported below is one T cell receptor beta chain. Its antigen remains unidentified. No clone much larger than this one lies a single base away; base qualities are absent. Ficoll-Paque density gradient centrifugation was the method used to isolate PBMCs. The entry originates in a study of T-cell memory formation after mild COVID-19 (dated by TCRdb to about 2021). As for the study more broadly: TCR sequence clusters from the two donors were largely donor specific. T-cell clones expanding and contracting after mild COVID-19 in a couple of donors were tracked by longitudinal TCRalpha and TCRbeta repertoire sequencing. The cohort comprised two young, previously healthy adult volunteers, one female and one male.

CDR1 and CDR2, per the germline V gene (reference sequence), are GTSNPN and SVGIG. Reading from cysteine to phenylalanine, the CDR3 counts 15 amino acids. The CDR3 DNA has 45 bases and is translated from base 1. V loses 2 bases of germline sequence and J loses 6 bases, and the interval between the two ends is 17 bases. For sequencing, an Illumina NovaSeq 6000 was employed. TCRalpha and TCRbeta cDNA libraries were built by 5'RACE with constant-segment primers, adding sample barcodes and unique molecular identifiers. Trizol reagent was used to extract RNA from every sample. The libraries were amplified in two PCR steps, and the second step added a second sample barcode and Illumina TruSeq adapters. Sequencing of libraries was performed on an Illumina NovaSeq with 2 x 150 bp paired-end reads. The authors' pipeline ran thus. With migec v1.2.7, reads were demultiplexed and then collapsed into UMI-guided consensus sequences. Using mixcr v2.1.11, UMI consensuses were aligned to TRA and TRB V and J templates and then assembled into clonotypes. Clonotypes were classified as expanded or contracted when called significant by both edgeR and NoisET, with noise models trained on biological replicates. For edgeR calls, the cutoffs were a false discovery rate-adjusted p below 0.01 and a log2 fold-change threshold of 1. As an exploratory analysis of dynamics, max-normalized trajectories of the 1000 most abundant clonotypes were examined with PCA combined with hierarchical clustering. Each responding clone was given a CD4 or CD8 phenotype based on the CD4+ and CD8+ repertoires, which had been sequenced separately. TCRdb's own reprocessing of the public reads used fastp at Q25 and MiXCR and kept productive beta chains. Every distinct CDR3 protein forms one entry, paired with its most common genes and DNA. In this record, the V and J calls reflect TCRdb's handling and not the investigators' own analysis. This sample holds 350,000 or so distinct CDR3 sequences; under 25% were observed only once. The biggest ten clones account for approximately 13% of the sample.

Broader findings and caveats from the paper: Some responding clones were detected in pre-infection memory, suggesting pre-existing cross-reactive memory T cells joined the SARS-CoV-2 response. Clones that contracted from day 15 to 85 showed balanced CD4/CD8 phenotypes, whereas a second wave of clones that expanded from day 15 to 37 leaned towards CD4+. SARS-CoV-2 specificity was not confirmed for the second-wave clones peaking on day 37. The study covered only a couple of mild cases, and larger cohorts including severe cases with pre-infection samples were considered necessary. Contracting CD4+ clones turned up mainly in the CM and EM memory subsets, whereas EMRA was where CD8+ clones were enriched.

The rearranged chain carries TRBV30 and TRBJ1-5; the D gene assignment is ambiguous. This clonotype was sampled from an adult woman who had mild COVID-19 (a few samples of this study predate the infection). The sample titles of this study are shuffled in the database, so cell type and time point are left out; the donor was told from shared clones. Sequencing was carried out using PBMCs or a T cell subset sorted from them (not recorded which). The CDR3 reads CAWSPGRLSGQPQHF. The DNA sequence follows: TGTGCCTGGAGTCCAGGCAGGCTTTCGGGTCAGCCCCAGCATTTT.